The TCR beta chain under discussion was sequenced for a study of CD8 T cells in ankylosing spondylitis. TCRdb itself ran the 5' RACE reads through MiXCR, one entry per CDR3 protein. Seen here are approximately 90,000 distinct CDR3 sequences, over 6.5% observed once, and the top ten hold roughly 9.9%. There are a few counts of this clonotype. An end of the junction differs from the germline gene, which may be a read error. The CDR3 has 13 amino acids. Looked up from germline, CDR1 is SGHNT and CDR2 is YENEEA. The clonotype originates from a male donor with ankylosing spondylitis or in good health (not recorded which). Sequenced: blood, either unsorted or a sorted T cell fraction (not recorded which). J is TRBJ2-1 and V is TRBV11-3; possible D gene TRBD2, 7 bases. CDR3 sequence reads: CASSLEGGNEQFF. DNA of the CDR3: TGTGCCAGCAGCCTAGAGGGGGGGAATGAGCAGTTCTTC. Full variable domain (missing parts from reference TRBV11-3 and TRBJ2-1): EAGVVQSPRYKIIEKKQPVAFWCNPISGHNTLYWYLQNLGQGPELLIRYENEEAVDDSQLPKDRFSAERLKGVDSTLKIQPAELGDSAVYLCASSLEGGNEQFFGPGTRLTVL.